Below, 27 T cell receptor beta chains from the same sample are listed, as sequenced in a study of cytomegalovirus exposure and HLA in healthy donors. With 60 Vbeta and 13 Jbeta primers, the PCR was carried out. The assay was immunoSEQ multiplex PCR, and TCRdb's table has in-frame clones only and misses some. Among about 94,000 clones listed, about 62% were seen once. Specimen: PBMCs. The receptors come from a man aged 25-40 years in good health and CMV-seronegative.

The V and J genes are TRBV27 and TRBJ2-7; maybe TRBD1 (6 bases). Germline lookup yields CDR1 MNHEY and CDR2 SMNVEV (reference sequence). Trimming removed 7 bases from V and 0 bases from J, with 10 bases in between. The CDR3 has 13 residues. CDR3 nucleotides: TGTGCCAGCAAACAGGGATCCTCCTACGAGCAGTACTTC. Translating it yields CASKQGSSYEQYF.

The chain employs TRBV7-2 and TRBJ2-7; D perhaps matches TRBD2 (6 bases). The CDR3 loop spans 14 amino acids. Germline assignment: CDR1 SGHTA and CDR2 FQGNSA. Trimming left V 4 bases short and J 3 bases short, with 13 bases between. The chain's CDR3 is CASSSEGWYYEQYF. In nucleotides, the CDR3 is TGTGCCAGCAGCTCGGAGGGGTGGTACTACGAGCAGTACTTC.

V and J are TRBV5-1 and TRBJ2-5; 9 bases fit TRBD2. CDR1 and CDR2 from the germline V gene are SGHRS and YFSETQ. The CDR3 contains 14 residues. V lost 4 bases, J lost 2 bases, and 3 bases stayed unmatched. The CDR3 nucleotides read TGCGCCAGCAGCCGACTAGCGGAGCAAGAGACCCAGTACTTC. This translates into CASSRLAEQETQYF.

This clone was found a few times. V and J are TRBV6-5 and TRBJ2-3; 8 nucleotides match TRBD2. The germline gives CDR1 MNHEY, CDR2 SVGAGI. There are 15 residues in the CDR3. V shed 0 bases and J 5 bases; nucleotides not matched to a gene: 4. The CDR3 protein is CASSYSILAGDTQYF. The CDR3 DNA reads as TGTGCCAGCAGTTACTCGATCCTAGCGGGAGATACGCAGTATTTT.

The chain couples TRBV19 to TRBJ2-1; 7 bases map to TRBD2. V dropped 4 bases and J dropped 3; count of bases not matched to a gene: 3. The CDR3 is 14 amino acids. Germline assignment: CDR1 LNHDA and CDR2 SQIVND (reference sequence). The CDR3, as DNA: TGTGCCAGTAGTAATGGGGGGGGCTACAATGAGCAGTTCTTC. Translating it yields CASSNGGGYNEQFF.

As regards this clone: Other DNA sequences in this sample translate to the same CDR3. V gene TRBV18 combines with J gene TRBJ1-1; weak D call: TRBD1 (5 bases). V shed 3 bases and J shed 2 bases, with 13 bases lying between them. The CDR3 contains 15 residues. CDR1 KGHSH and CDR2 LQKENI come from the germline V gene. The CDR3 DNA reads as TGTGCCAGCTCACCTACGACAGCCTCCAACACTGAAGCTTTCTTT. Amino acids: CASSPTTASNTEAFF.

The chain carries TRBV7-8 and TRBJ2-7; D may be TRBD1 (5 bases). V was cut by 4 bases and J by 1 base, with 14 bases left in between. The CDR3 has 15 amino acids. Germline-derived CDR1 and CDR2 are SGHVS and FQNEAQ. CDR3 sequence (DNA): TGTGCCAGCAGCTCTGGACAAAAAATGTCCTACGAGCAGTACTTC. Protein product: CASSSGQKMSYEQYF.

V usage is TRBV5-6 and J usage is TRBJ2-1; a possible D gene is TRBD2 (5 bases). From germline, CDR1 is SGHDT and CDR2 YYEEEE. This CDR3 contains 12 residues. V gave up 4 bases and J gave up 7 bases, with 9 bases separating them. CDR3: CASSRRENEQFF. DNA for the CDR3: TGTGCCAGCAGCAGAAGGGAGAATGAGCAGTTCTTC.

The chain combines TRBV18 with TRBJ1-3; 7 bases match TRBD1. Germline CDR1 reads KGHSH; CDR2 reads LQKENI. V shed 6 bases and J 0 bases; nucleotides not matched to a gene: 11. The CDR3 length is 17 residues. The CDR3 spells CASSPGQVVPSGNTIYF. CDR3 DNA sequence: TGTGCCAGCTCCCCAGGACAGGTCGTCCCCTCTGGAAACACCATATATTTT.

The rearrangement joins TRBV11-3 to TRBJ1-3; no clear D gene. Germline V lookup: CDR1 SGHNT, CDR2 YENEEA. The CDR3 length is 17 residues. V was pared by 4 bases and J by 0 bases, with 16 bases between. CDR3 nucleotides: TGTGCCAGCAGCTCAAGCCGCGGACTTAGCTCTGGAAACACCATATATTTT. It codes for CASSSSRGLSSGNTIYF.

The chain employs TRBV28 and TRBJ2-7; 9 nucleotides line up with TRBD2. The length of the CDR3 is 14 residues. From germline, CDR1 is MDHEN and CDR2 SYDVKM. The V and J ends lost 5 bases and 7 bases, in that order; junction bases with no gene match: 9. The CDR3 loop reads CASSGGGRAEEQYF. The CDR3 region has the DNA TGTGCCAGCAGTGGGGGCGGGAGGGCGGAGGAGCAGTACTTC. Full variable domain (remainder filled in from reference TRBV28 and TRBJ2-7): DVKVTQSSRYLVKRTGEKVFLECVQDMDHENMFWYRQDPGLGLRLIYFSYDVKMKEKGDIPEGYSVSREKKERFSLILESASTNQTSMYLCASSGGGRAEEQYFGPGTRLTVT.

This clone was found a few times. This chain links TRBV11-2 with TRBJ2-5; 12 bases map to TRBD1. The J call may be incorrect, as the DNA end agrees better with TRBJ2-7. CDR1 and CDR2 from the germline V gene are SGHAT and FQNNGV. This CDR3 spans 16 amino acids. The CDR3 loop reads CASSPTRDRGRYEQYF. The CDR3 DNA is TGTGCCAGCAGCCCCACCCGGGACAGGGGGCGATACGAGCAGTACTTC.

This clone was detected a few times. The gene calls are TRBV5-1 and TRBJ2-2, with TRBD1 matching 12 bases. Germline-derived CDR1 and CDR2 are SGHRS and YFSETQ. Trimming at V came to 5 bases and at J to 7 bases, leaving 15 bases not matched to a gene. The CDR3 is made up of 18 amino acids. The DNA for the CDR3 is TGCGCCAGCAGAATGCGTAGTCGGGACAGGGGGCCGGGCGGGGAGCTGTTTTTT. It translates to CASRMRSRDRGPGGELFF.

CDR3 in DNA: TGTGCCTCGGTCCCAGTCCGCGAGGCCCAGTACTTC. Its protein is CASVPVREAQYF. This sequence joins TRBV30 and TRBJ2-5; D unresolved. Trimming removed 7 bases at V and 9 bases at J, with 18 bases between. This CDR3 is 12 amino acids long. Germline V gene sequence: CDR1 GTSNPN, CDR2 SVGIG (reference sequence). The full variable domain, rest sourced from reference TRBV30 and TRBJ2-5, is SQTIHQWPATLVQPVGSPLSLECTVEGTSNPNLYWYRQAAGRGLQLLFYSVGIGQISSEVPQNLSASRPQDRQFILSSKKLLLSDSGFYLCASVPVREAQYFGPGTRLLVL.

This clone appeared a few times. The chain uses TRBV7-9 and TRBJ1-4, with D possibly matching TRBD1 (5 bases). This CDR3 is 14 amino acids long. The germline CDR1 and CDR2 sequences are SEHNR and FQNEAQ (reference sequence). With 1 base removed from V and 8 bases from J, the gap between germline ends came to 11 bases. The CDR3 spells CASSLVGGVEKLFF. CDR3 DNA sequence: TGTGCCAGCAGCTTAGTCGGGGGGGTAGAAAAACTGTTTTTT.

This chain uses TRBV19 with TRBJ1-1; D is undetermined. Germline CDR1 LNHDA, CDR2 SQIVND (reference sequence). The CDR3 length is 14 residues. V lost 6 bases to trimming and J lost 3 bases, with 14 bases between them. This chain's CDR3 is CASRRTTWDTEAFF. The CDR3 DNA sequence: TGTGCCAGTAGGCGGACTACATGGGACACTGAAGCTTTCTTT.

The chain combines TRBV7-2 with TRBJ2-1; 9 bases are a match to TRBD2. Germline loops: CDR1 SGHTA, CDR2 FQGNSA. This CDR3 has 18 residues. Trimming at V came to 3 bases and at J to 0 bases, leaving 9 bases not matched to a gene. The CDR3 loop is CASSLWASGVSSYNEQFF. CDR3 nucleotide sequence: TGTGCCAGCAGCTTGTGGGCTAGCGGGGTGAGCTCCTACAATGAGCAGTTCTTC. The full variable domain, with the rest looked up from reference TRBV7-2 and TRBJ2-1, is GAGVSQSPSNKVTEKGKDVELRCDPISGHTALYWYRQSLGQGLEFLIYFQGNSAPDKSGLPSDRFSAERTGGSVSTLTIQRTQQEDSAVYLCASSLWASGVSSYNEQFFGPGTRLTVL.

V usage is TRBV30 and J usage is TRBJ1-6, with TRBD1 matching over 7 bases. Per germline, CDR1 GTSNPN and CDR2 SVGIG (reference sequence). The CDR3 has 13 residues. With 4 bases clipped from V and 4 bases from J, the junction kept 1 base outside the gene matches. The CDR3 reads CAWKGQYNSPLHF. The CDR3 nucleotides are TGTGCCTGGAAGGGACAGTATAATTCACCCCTCCACTTT.

This clone turned up a few times. The chain couples TRBV14 to TRBJ2-2, with unresolved D. Trimming took off 1 base at V and 4 bases at J, with 7 bases between the two ends. This CDR3 is 14 amino acids long. The germline gives CDR1 SGHDN, CDR2 FVKESK. Written as DNA, the CDR3 is TGTGCCAGCAGCCAAGTCGGCGGCACCGGGGAGCTGTTTTTT. This gives the protein CASSQVGGTGELFF.

A word on this clone: At the DNA level, this CDR3 is encoded by other sequences in the same sample as well. The chain carries TRBV27 and TRBJ2-7; 8 positions match TRBD2. The germline V gene has CDR1 MNHEY and CDR2 SMNVEV (reference sequence). This CDR3 comprises 11 residues. J was trimmed by 8 bases and V by 6 bases; bases with no gene match: 3. The CDR3 DNA reads as TGTGCCAGCAGCCCGGGAGGGCAGCAGTACTTC. The encoded protein is CASSPGGQQYF.

The V gene is TRBV27, the J gene TRBJ2-1; tentative D call: TRBD2 (6 bases). Between the trimmed V and J ends, which lost 2 bases and 7 bases, there was a span of 18 bases. Germline-derived CDR1 and CDR2 are MNHEY and SMNVEV (reference sequence). The CDR3 loop spans 16 amino acids. The CDR3 sequence: CASSLRGNVPNNEQFF. In DNA, the CDR3 is TGTGCCAGCAGTTTACGGGGGAATGTCCCAAATAATGAGCAGTTCTTC.

A few counts support this clone. This chain connects TRBV2 to TRBJ1-2; D is perhaps TRBD1 (6 bases). Germline V lookup: CDR1 SNHLY, CDR2 FYNNEI. V was clipped by 5 bases and J by 8 bases, with 24 bases between them. The CDR3 consists of 16 residues. The CDR3 DNA is TGTGCCAGCAGTAAGGGGCCGTACACAGGGTTGGAGGGCTACACCTTC. Protein sequence: CASSKGPYTGLEGYTF.

V is TRBV29-1 and J is TRBJ2-5, with D tentatively TRBD2 (6 bases). The J call could be wrong; TRBJ2-7 is a better fit for the DNA end. CDR3 size: 12 residues. CDR1 SQVTM and CDR2 ANQGSEA come from the germline V gene. CDR3 nucleotide sequence: TGCAGCGTTGAAAGGGACTCCCGCGAGCAGTACTTC. It yields the protein CSVERDSREQYF.

This clone was counted a single time. The V call is TRBV2, the J call TRBJ2-5, with 14 bases matching TRBD2. The germline V gene encodes CDR1 SNHLY and CDR2 FYNNEI. The V segment lost 9 bases and the J segment 3 bases; nucleotides outside the gene matches: 0. This CDR3 contains 13 residues. As DNA, the CDR3 is TGTGCCAGGGGACTAGCGGGAGAAGAGACCCAGTACTTC. This gives the protein CARGLAGEETQYF.

This clone has only one observation. The J gene is TRBJ2-4, the V gene TRBV21-1; the D call of TRBD1 is as the table states it, not checked on the DNA. TRBV21-1 is a documented pseudogene. The CDR3 has 14 amino acids. The CDR3: CASSSTRAKNIQYF. In DNA form, the CDR3 reads TGTGCCAGCAGCTCGACCAGGGCCAAAAACATTCAGTACTTC.

This clone appeared a few times. The chain is built from TRBV30 and TRBJ1-5; D ambiguous. The CDR3 consists of 16 residues. Germline V gene lookup returns CDR1 GTSNPN and CDR2 SVGIG (reference sequence). The germline V and J ends were trimmed by 2 bases and 3 bases, with 17 bases remaining between them. The CDR3 loop reads CAWSRGNSKLNQPQHF. The CDR3 DNA is TGTGCCTGGAGTCGAGGGAACTCTAAACTCAATCAGCCCCAGCATTTT.

The chain carries TRBV11-2 and TRBJ2-4; no definite D call. CDR1 and CDR2 (germline): SGHAT, FQNNGV. This CDR3 is 15 amino acids long. V gave up 1 base and J gave up 0 bases, with 7 bases separating them. The CDR3 loop reads CASSLGPGAKNIQYF. The CDR3 DNA reads as TGTGCCAGCAGCTTAGGTCCAGGAGCCAAAAACATTCAGTACTTC.